This T cell receptor (beta chain) was recovered during a study of cytomegalovirus exposure and HLA in healthy donors (TCRdb year 2017). About the investigation overall: According to an earlier analysis of 587 of the donors, about 179 million T cells yielded 120 million or so unique TCR beta sequences and 250 to 350 Gb of sequence data. In the later analysis, no new phenotypic data were used to find candidate immune exposures; instead, reliance was placed on TCR beta sequences and their occurrence across donors. Using immunosequencing, the study profiled T cell repertoires from 640 or so subjects and related those repertoires to cytomegalovirus serostatus. An early release covering about 600 HLA-typed donors comprised approximately 290 gigabases of sequencing data and 85 million or so unique TCR sequences. Genome-wide SNP genotypes for about 55% of the roughly 670 donors were used in a later genetic analysis, which treated that subset as a discovery cohort. Of the roughly 400 genotyped donors, 75% to 85% were placed in the genetic ancestry cluster associated with self-reported Caucasian donors. A later analysis re-examined previously published TCR beta repertoires from over 500 donors and added high-resolution HLA genotyping to investigate patterns of TCR occurrence. Roughly 5 DR-DQ haplotypes were handled as single units for association and clustering because linkage in the cohort was strong. High-throughput TCR immunosequencing, statistical association of individual TCRs with disease status, and machine learning were combined to predict cytomegalovirus infection status. Along with the approximately 620-subject first cohort, a separate validation cohort of over a hundred different subjects was used. Across around 400 genotyped donors of the cohort, an average of 235,054 unique TCR beta nucleotide sequences per donor were sequenced, and around 19% of those sequences were non-productive. Donor age, sex, ethnicity and CMV serostatus were compiled alongside the repertoire data. The study aimed to test whether cataloging public T cell receptors could reveal signatures of past pathogen exposure. All discovery cohort repertoires had been generated on a single sequencing platform. Both class I and class II loci were covered by HLA typing, at four-digit resolution. An earlier analysis of some 500 of the donors used high-throughput TCR beta sequencing to judge whether each TCR beta V gene segment behaved as functional or pseudogenic. The number of donors typed differed by locus, with about 629-640 for A, B, C, DRB1 and DQB1, approximately 500 for DQA1, under 610 for DPA1, and some 440 for DPB1. Here is what the overall study found, with its caveats: In a later analysis, TCR association rates were found to vary across HLA loci, with the most associated TCRs seen for DRB1 alleles and the fewest for HLA-C alleles. The study listed around 160 TCR beta chains as associated with cytomegalovirus. Most CMV-associated TCR beta chains appeared to be HLA-restricted in a later analysis, and the HLA associations seemed to be driven largely by CMV exposure. Because some donors lacked HLA typing at each locus, the association tests relied only on the typed subset. Cytomegalovirus status was reported to be diagnosed by the classifier with high specificity and sensitivity in both the original and validation cohorts. A further reported finding was that TCR beta sequences accurately predicted the HLA-A and HLA-B alleles for most subjects in the first cohort. Only TCR beta chains were sequenced in this cohort, and the absence of alpha or paired-chain data limited detectable features. In a later analysis, some 18,000 TCR beta sequences were associated with specific HLA alleles at a false discovery rate of 0.05. In vitro tests confirmed that a few of the cytomegalovirus-associated TCR beta chains recognize cytomegalovirus antigens. V-gene and J-gene trimming of TCR beta chains was associated with a missense DCLRE1C variant in a later genetic analysis, and the association was replicated in an independent cohort. In an earlier analysis of a few hundred of the donors, most TCR beta V segments were observed in productive rearrangements about 87% or about 30% of the time, broadly matching IMGT annotations. Most TCR sequences were observed very rarely across donors, whereas some public TCRs were present in many individuals. A later analysis reported that several top co-occurrence clusters appeared linked to parvovirus B19, influenza, CMV and Epstein-Barr virus. The only immune exposure information available for the cohort was CMV serostatus. When HLA alleles, especially DR and DQ, strongly co-occurred, TCR associations were difficult to assign to individual alleles. According to the authors, the approach could potentially be generalized to other disease states and immunological phenotypes. Because the 87-base-pair reads could not distinguish some IMGT-functional V segments, including TRBV6-2 and TRBV6-3, those segments were excluded. In a later analysis, HLA-associated TCR beta chains were found to be more clonally expanded and to have lower generation probabilities than equally common non-associated chains. About 15 rarely observed V segments, including chromosome 9 orphons, were excluded from the earlier analysis of about 600 of the donors because counts were too low. The presence/absence analyses assumed that sequencing depth was roughly uniform across donors, and that assumption may not be true. Correlated functional status among segregating V segments might reflect linkage disequilibrium, but an unknown experimental factor could not be ruled out. A cluster of highly shared sequence variants was judged likely to be a technical artifact of the sequencing pipeline. According to a later genetic analysis, donors in an Asian-associated ancestry cluster had fewer N-insertions in productive TCRs than the roughly 670-donor mean.

The cohort comprised fewer than 700 healthy bone marrow donors. Cohort members were all nominally healthy when sampled, although unrecorded immune exposures were likely present. The donor tested CMV seronegative and was one of the 352 seronegative cohort members. A peripheral blood sample was collected from each donor, and TCR beta sequencing was performed on peripheral blood mononuclear cells. Genomic DNA was extracted from the blood cell samples with the Qiagen DNeasy Blood Extraction Kit. The library was made by the immunoSEQ multiplex PCR assay. For the multiplex PCR, a mixture combining 60 forward primers for TCR Vbeta segments and 13 reverse primers for TCR Jbeta segments was used. The CDR3 region of rearranged TCR beta genes was amplified from genomic DNA with a multiplex PCR assay. Amplified TCR beta libraries were sequenced as 87-base-pair reads on the Illumina HiSeq System. Processing in the source paper ran as follows. Across the roughly 600 repertoires, a later analysis counted 80 million or so unique TCR beta chains, 8.5 million to 12 million of which were shared by at least two donors. To remove PCR and sequencing errors, raw reads were error-corrected and collapsed into unique sequences using a nearest-neighbor algorithm that merged closely related sequences. Alignment of CDR3 sequences to IMGT reference sequences was used to assign V, D and J gene segments. For a sequence to be retained, at least a six-nucleotide match to both a V gene segment and a J gene segment was required. A rearrangement counted as productive if the CDR3 had no stop codons and remained in frame with V and J, and every other rearrangement counted as non-productive. Following IMGT convention, CDR3 was defined as the stretch from the second conserved V-encoded cysteine to the conserved J-encoded phenylalanine. The earlier analysis of about 590 of the donors excluded sequences that lacked an unambiguous match to a single V gene segment. In an earlier analysis of roughly 500 of the donors, V segments were called functional above 56.7% productive rearrangements and were called segregating when the between-donor standard deviation exceeded 5%. To diagnose cytomegalovirus status from the catalog of TCR beta chain sequences, a statistical classification framework was built. In a later analysis, TCR nucleotide sequences were compared against IMGT/GENE-DB human TR gene sequences so that V and J genes could be assigned. The TCRdist pipeline was used in a later analysis to assign CDR3 sequences and most-parsimonious VDJ recombination scenarios. In a later analysis, each TCR beta chain was defined by its CDR3 amino acid sequence together with its V-gene family, and reads without a unique V-gene family were excluded. A later analysis removed nearly 600 highly shared, low-generation-probability nucleotide sequences to deal with suspected cross-contamination and a sequencing artifact. In a later analysis, a clonal expansion index for each public chain was calculated from normalized within-repertoire ranks of inferred template counts. In a later analysis, generation probabilities were computed with a VDJ recombination model fitted to out-of-frame rearrangements, and the resulting probabilities were checked against IGoR. In a later analysis, TCR-TCR, TCR-HLA and TCR-CMV co-occurrence was scored with hypergeometric tests, and a repertoire-size bias correction was applied to TCR pairs. False discovery rates were estimated in a later analysis by permuting HLA or CMV assignments 20 times. In a later analysis, co-occurring TCRs were grouped using DBSCAN, and TCRdist sequence similarity was added for clustering within HLA-allele-positive subsets. Repertoires with fewer than 30,000 or more than 120,000 public chains, plus five repertoires with anomalous nucleotide sharing, were excluded from co-occurrence clustering. TCRdb took over this immuneACCESS table, retaining in-frame rearrangements with V and J assigned. Such tables are incomplete; in checked studies, under half of the missing clones stem from an unresolved V gene, and the remainder is unexplained. Clonal size and the V and J genes are those of that table, whereas D and trimming came from the DNA. For this sample there are over 150,000 clones; roughly 80% appear just once. The ten largest clones represent 2% to 2.5% of the sample.

Concerning this clone: What this receptor recognizes is not known. Per-nucleotide qualities are absent, and no much larger clonotype sits a single base away.

Trimming accounts for 7 bases at V and 0 bases at J, while the number of junction bases matched to no gene is 8. Reading from cysteine to phenylalanine, the CDR3 counts 16 amino acids. The sequence is cut down to CDR3 DNA, 48 bases in frame from base 1. CDR1 and CDR2, looked up from the germline V gene (reference sequence), are LNHDA and SQIVND. The receptor's source is a male donor in good health and CMV-seronegative. Material for sequencing was PBMCs. The V and J segments used are TRBV19 and TRBJ1-2; 10 bases in the junction line up with TRBD1. The sequenced DNA: TGTGCCAGTACCAGGGACAGGGGACAGCCTAACTATGGCTACACCTTC. It is translated as CASTRDRGQPNYGYTF.